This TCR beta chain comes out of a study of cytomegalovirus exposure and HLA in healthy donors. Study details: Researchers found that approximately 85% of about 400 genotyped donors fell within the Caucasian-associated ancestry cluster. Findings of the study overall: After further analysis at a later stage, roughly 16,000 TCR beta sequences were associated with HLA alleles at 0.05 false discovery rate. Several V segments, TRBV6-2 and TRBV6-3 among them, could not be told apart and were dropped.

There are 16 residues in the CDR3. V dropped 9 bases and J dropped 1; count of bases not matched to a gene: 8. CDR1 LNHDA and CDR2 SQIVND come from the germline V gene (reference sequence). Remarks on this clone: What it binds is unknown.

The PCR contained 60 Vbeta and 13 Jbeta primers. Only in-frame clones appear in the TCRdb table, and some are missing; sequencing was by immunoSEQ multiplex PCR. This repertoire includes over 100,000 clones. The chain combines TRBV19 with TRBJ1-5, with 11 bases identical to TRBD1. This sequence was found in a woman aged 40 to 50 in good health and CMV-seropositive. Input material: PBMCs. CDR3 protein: CASRDRGGSSNQPQHF. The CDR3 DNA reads TGTGCCAGCAGGGACAGGGGGGGTTCCAGCAATCAGCCCCAGCATTTT.